A selection of T cell receptor beta chains follows, all from one sample in a study of blood T cell repertoires in COVID-19. Here immunoSEQ multiplex PCR was the method, and the copy in TCRdb shows in-frame clones only, minus some. The data contain 200,000 to 250,000 clones, approximately 90% of them seen just once; the ten biggest clones take up roughly 12%. Sequencing used peripheral blood. Every receptor here comes from a woman aged 18 to 35 who had recovered from COVID-19. Both conserved end residues are part of each CDR3. D genes are given only for firm matches. Rows give clone size only sometimes, using once, few, many, or a class for an expanded clone.

abundance: -
j_gene: TRBJ1-1
d_gene: -
v_gene: TRBV4-3
CDR3nt: TGCGCCAGCAGCCAACTCGGGAGGTGGGGGAACACTGAAGCTTTCTTT
CDR3aa: CASSQLGRWGNTEAFF

abundance: once
j_gene: TRBJ2-3
d_gene: -
v_gene: TRBV6-4
CDR3nt: TGTGCCAGCGCTAACCTTGAGGCAGATACGCAGTATTTT
CDR3aa: CASANLEADTQYF

abundance: -
j_gene: TRBJ1-3
d_gene: -
v_gene: TRBV19
CDR3nt: TGTGCCAGTAGTATAAACAGCAACTCTGGAAACACCATATATTTT
CDR3aa: CASSINSNSGNTIYF

abundance: -
j_gene: TRBJ1-2
d_gene: TRBD1
v_gene: TRBV29-1
CDR3nt: TGCAGCGTCGAGACAGGGTTGTGGGGCTACACCTTC
CDR3aa: CSVETGLWGYTF

abundance: -
j_gene: TRBJ1-1
d_gene: TRBD1
v_gene: TRBV19
CDR3nt: TGTGCCAGTAGTTCAAGTCCCGGGACAGGGACCACTGAAGCTTTCTTT
CDR3aa: CASSSSPGTGTTEAFF

abundance: -
j_gene: TRBJ1-1
d_gene: -
v_gene: TRBV29-1
CDR3nt: TGCAGCGTTGGAGGTAGAATAGAAGCTTTCTTT
CDR3aa: CSVGGRIEAFF

abundance: -
j_gene: TRBJ1-2
d_gene: -
v_gene: TRBV30
CDR3nt: TGTGCCTGGAGTGTACTGCTGAACTATGGCTACACCTTC
CDR3aa: CAWSVLLNYGYTF

abundance: -
j_gene: TRBJ2-3
d_gene: TRBD2
v_gene: TRBV5-1
CDR3nt: TGCGCCAGCAGTGGGAGGGCCCTCGGGGATACGCAGTATTTT
CDR3aa: CASSGRALGDTQYF

abundance: -
j_gene: TRBJ2-3
d_gene: -
v_gene: TRBV7-9
CDR3nt: TGTGCCAGCAGCTTAGAAGGTCGGGACACACCTAGCACAGATACGCAGTATTTT
CDR3aa: CASSLEGRDTPSTDTQYF

abundance: -
j_gene: TRBJ2-7
d_gene: -
v_gene: TRBV6-2/TRBV6-3
CDR3nt: TGTGCCAGCAGTCGCAACAGGGCTGGGGAGTACGAGCAGTACTTC
CDR3aa: CASSRNRAGEYEQYF

abundance: -
j_gene: TRBJ2-2
d_gene: TRBD1
v_gene: TRBV10-2
CDR3nt: TGCGCCAGCAGTGAGCAGGCCGGGACAGGAAACACCGGGGAGCTGTTTTTT
CDR3aa: CASSEQAGTGNTGELFF

abundance: few
j_gene: TRBJ1-5
d_gene: TRBD1
v_gene: TRBV6-2/TRBV6-3
CDR3nt: TGTGCCAGCAGTTACTTTCACCGGGACAGGGTTCAGCATTTT
CDR3aa: CASSYFHRDRVQHF

abundance: once
j_gene: TRBJ1-6
d_gene: TRBD1
v_gene: TRBV19
CDR3nt: TGTGCCAGTAGTCGAAGCCGGACAGGGAAGGCGTCCCTCCACTTT
CDR3aa: CASSRSRTGKASLHF